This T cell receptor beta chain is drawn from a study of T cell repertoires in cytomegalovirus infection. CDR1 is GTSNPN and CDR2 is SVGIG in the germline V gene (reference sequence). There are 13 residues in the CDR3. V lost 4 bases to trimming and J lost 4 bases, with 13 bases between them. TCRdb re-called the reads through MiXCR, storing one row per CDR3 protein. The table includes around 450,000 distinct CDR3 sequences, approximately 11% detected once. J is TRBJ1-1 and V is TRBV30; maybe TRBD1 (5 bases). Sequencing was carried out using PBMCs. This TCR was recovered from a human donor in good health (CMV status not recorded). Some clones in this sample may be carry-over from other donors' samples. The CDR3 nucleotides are TGTGCCTGGAATGCCTGGGGGGGCACTGAAGCTTTCTTT. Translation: CAWNAWGGTEAFF. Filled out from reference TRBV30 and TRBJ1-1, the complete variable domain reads SQTIHQWPATLVQPVGSPLSLECTVEGTSNPNLYWYRQAAGRGLQLLFYSVGIGQISSEVPQNLSASRPQDRQFILSSKKLLLSDSGFYLCAWNAWGGTEAFFGQGTRLTVV.